This T cell receptor (beta chain) was captured in a study of tumor and adjacent non-tumor tissue in lung cancer. Overall study context: Patients comprised over 9 adenocarcinoma, a couple of squamous cell carcinoma and 1 small cell lung cancer.

As concerns this clonotype: The antigen remains undetermined.

No cell sorting was done before RNA was extracted from the tissue. This non-tumor lung sample came from over 3 cm beyond the tumor edge. Study outcomes and limitations: Top 100 clones took a larger repertoire share in normal lung. TCR diversity was significantly greater in tumor than normal lung tissue.

The ends were cut back, 2 bases at V and 5 bases at J, with 9 bases in the middle. CDR1 and CDR2 from the germline V gene are LGHNA and YSLEER. CDR3 length: 13 residues. Three rounds of nested PCR, following a modified ARM-PCR protocol, produced the TCRbeta library. MiXCR, applied by TCRdb to the multiplex PCR reads, yields one record per CDR3 protein. Of approximately 80,000 distinct CDR3 sequences listed, about 82% are singletons. The V call is TRBV4-3, the J call TRBJ2-5; D gene uncertain. The specimen sequenced was distant non-tumor lung tissue. The clonotype was recovered from a man aged 60 to 69 with non-small cell lung cancer. The DNA of the CDR3 is TGCGCCAGCAGCCAATCCCTGTGGGAGACCCAGTACTTC. It yields the protein CASSQSLWETQYF.